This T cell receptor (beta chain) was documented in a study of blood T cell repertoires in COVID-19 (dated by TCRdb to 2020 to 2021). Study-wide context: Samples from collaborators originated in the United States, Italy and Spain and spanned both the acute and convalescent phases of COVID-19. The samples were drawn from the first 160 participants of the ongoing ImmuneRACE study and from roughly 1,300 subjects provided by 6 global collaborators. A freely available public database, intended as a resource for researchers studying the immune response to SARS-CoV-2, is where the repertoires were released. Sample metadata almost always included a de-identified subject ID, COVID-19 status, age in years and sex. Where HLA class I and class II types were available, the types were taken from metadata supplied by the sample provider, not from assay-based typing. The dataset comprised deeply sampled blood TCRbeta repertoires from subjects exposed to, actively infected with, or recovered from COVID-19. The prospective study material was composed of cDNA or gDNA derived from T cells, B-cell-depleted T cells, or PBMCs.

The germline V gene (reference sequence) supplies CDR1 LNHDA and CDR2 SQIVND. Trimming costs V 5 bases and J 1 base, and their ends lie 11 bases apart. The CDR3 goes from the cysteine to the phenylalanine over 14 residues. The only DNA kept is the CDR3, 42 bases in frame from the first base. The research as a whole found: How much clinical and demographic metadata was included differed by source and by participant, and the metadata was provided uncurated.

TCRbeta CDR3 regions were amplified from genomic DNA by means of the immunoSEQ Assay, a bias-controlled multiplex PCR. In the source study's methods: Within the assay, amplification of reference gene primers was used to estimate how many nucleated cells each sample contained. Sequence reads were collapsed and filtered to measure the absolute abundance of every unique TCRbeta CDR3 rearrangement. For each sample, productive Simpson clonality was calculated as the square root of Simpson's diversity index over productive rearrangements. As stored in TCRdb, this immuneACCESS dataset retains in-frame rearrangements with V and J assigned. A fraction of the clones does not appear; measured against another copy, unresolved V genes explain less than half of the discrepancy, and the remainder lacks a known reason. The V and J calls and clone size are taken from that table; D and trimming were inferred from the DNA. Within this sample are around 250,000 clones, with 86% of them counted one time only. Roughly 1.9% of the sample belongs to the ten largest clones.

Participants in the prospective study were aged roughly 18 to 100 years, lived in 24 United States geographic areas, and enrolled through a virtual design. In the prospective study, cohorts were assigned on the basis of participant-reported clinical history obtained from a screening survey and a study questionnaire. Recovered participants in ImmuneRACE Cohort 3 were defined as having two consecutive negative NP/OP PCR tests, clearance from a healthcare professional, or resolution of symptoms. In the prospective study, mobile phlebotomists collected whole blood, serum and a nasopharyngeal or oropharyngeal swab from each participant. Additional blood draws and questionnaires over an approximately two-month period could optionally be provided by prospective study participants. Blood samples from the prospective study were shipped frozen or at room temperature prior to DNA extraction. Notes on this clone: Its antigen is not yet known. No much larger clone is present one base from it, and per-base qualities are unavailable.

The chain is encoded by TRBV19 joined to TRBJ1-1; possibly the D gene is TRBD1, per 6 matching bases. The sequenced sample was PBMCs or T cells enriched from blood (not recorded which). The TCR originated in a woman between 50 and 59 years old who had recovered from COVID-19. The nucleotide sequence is TGTGCCAGTAGTCAGGGGAATTGGAACACTGAAGCTTTCTTT. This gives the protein CASSQGNWNTEAFF.